A selection of T cell receptor beta chains follows, all from one sample in a study of T cell repertoires and Cas9 in healthy adults. TCRdb's copy holds only in-frame clones and misses some; the assay was immunoSEQ multiplex PCR. The sample consists of more than 12,000 clones, 89% of them appearing once. The sample consisted of Tregs (CD4+, CD25+, CD127-, CD137-, CD154-) from PBMCs; culture status not recorded. The receptors stem from a human donor in good health. The CDR3 runs from the conserved cysteine through the conserved F or W. D genes are given only for firm matches. Clone sizes are given selectively: once, few, many, or a class where the clone is expanded.

>NA|15|TRBV7-9|TRBJ2-7|NA
CASSLRTGHSYEQYF
TGTGCCAGCAGCCTGCGTACGGGACACTCCTACGAGCAGTACTTC
>NA|18|TRBV5-5|TRBJ1-2|NA
CASSLAGGGHPDPYGYTF
TGTGCCAGCAGCTTGGCCGGGGGGGGACACCCAGACCCCTATGGCTACACCTTC
>NA|12|TRBV7-8|TRBJ1-1|NA
CASSLPGSEAFF
TGTGCCAGCAGCTTACCGGGGTCTGAAGCTTTCTTT
>NA|14|TRBV7-9|TRBJ2-7|TRBD1
CASSSQGAIYEQYF
TGTGCCAGCAGCTCACAGGGGGCGATCTACGAGCAGTACTTC
>NA|14|TRBV7-8|TRBJ2-7|NA
CASSPQHDLYEQYF
TGTGCCAGCAGCCCCCAACACGACCTCTACGAGCAGTACTTC
>NA|14|TRBV5-1|TRBJ2-7|TRBD1
CASSRSGQGDEQYF
TGCGCTAGCAGCCGCTCGGGACAGGGCGACGAGCAGTACTTC
>NA|12|TRBV2|TRBJ1-4|NA
CASKGGREKLFF
TGTGCCAGCAAGGGGGGACGGGAAAAACTGTTTTTT
>NA|12|TRBV6-5|TRBJ2-2|NA
CASGHGTGELFF
TGTGCCAGCGGGCACGGCACCGGGGAGCTGTTTTTT
>NA|11|TRBV6-6|TRBJ1-1|NA
CASRAGTEAFF
TGTGCCAGCAGGGCCGGGACTGAAGCTTTCTTT
>NA|12|TRBV27|TRBJ1-2|NA
CASSISGEGYTF
TGTGCCAGCTCTATTAGCGGGGAGGGCTACACCTTC
>NA|15|TRBV19|TRBJ1-5|TRBD1
CASLGQHYSNQPQHF
TGTGCCAGCCTGGGACAGCACTATAGCAATCAGCCCCAGCATTTT
>NA|15|TRBV7-3|TRBJ2-3|NA
CASSLTRASTDTQYF
TGTGCCAGCAGCTTAACCAGGGCCAGCACAGATACGCAGTATTTT
>NA|16|TRBV28|TRBJ2-5|NA
CASSFSPVTDQETQYF
TGTGCCAGCAGTTTTAGCCCCGTGACGGACCAAGAGACCCAGTACTTC
>NA|16|TRBV7-8|TRBJ2-2|NA
CASSPFGPRRTGELFF
TGTGCCAGCAGCCCTTTCGGGCCCAGGCGGACCGGGGAGCTGTTTTTT
>NA|12|TRBV6-5|TRBJ1-1|TRBD1
CASSPGTVEAFF
TGTGCCAGCAGTCCCGGGACAGTTGAAGCTTTCTTT
>NA|17|TRBV10-3|TRBJ1-6|NA
CAISDPQGSSYNSPLHF
TGTGCCATCAGTGATCCCCAGGGGTCATCCTATAATTCACCCCTCCACTTT
>NA|18|TRBV7-6|TRBJ2-1|NA
CASSSRGAAGSSYNEQFF
TGTGCCAGCAGCTCCCGCGGAGCCGCGGGGAGCTCCTACAATGAGCAGTTCTTC
>NA|15|TRBV5-1|TRBJ2-7|NA
CASQPADRAVGEQYF
TGCGCCAGCCAGCCGGCGGACCGGGCCGTGGGGGAGCAGTACTTC
>NA|15|TRBV28|TRBJ2-7|TRBD1
CASSSPGTASYEQYF
TGTGCCAGCAGTAGCCCAGGGACAGCGTCCTACGAGCAGTACTTC
>NA|16|TRBV15|TRBJ1-1|TRBD1
CATSRVVYRGITEAFF
TGTGCCACCAGCAGAGTAGTATACAGGGGGATCACTGAAGCTTTCTTT
>NA|14|TRBV25-1|TRBJ1-2|NA
CASSEFRDGYGYTF
TGTGCCAGCAGTGAATTTAGGGACGGCTATGGCTACACCTTC
>NA|14|TRBV16|TRBJ2-1|NA
CASSQSTPYNEQFF
TGTGCCAGCAGCCAATCCACACCCTACAATGAGCAGTTCTTC
>NA|13|TRBV6-6|TRBJ1-1|NA
CASSYPTSTEAFF
TGTGCCAGCAGTTACCCCACATCTACTGAAGCTTTCTTT
>NA|11|TRBV10-3|TRBJ2-7|NA
CAIRTTYEQYF
TGTGCCATCAGAACCACATACGAGCAGTACTTC
>few|19|TRBV28|TRBJ2-1|TRBD1
CASSLSYDRGPPQDNEQFF
TGTGCCAGCAGTTTATCCTACGACAGGGGGCCCCCCCAAGACAATGAGCAGTTCTTC
>NA|12|TRBV28|TRBJ2-7|NA
CASSLDSYEQYF
TGTGCCAGCAGTTTGGACAGTTACGAGCAGTACTTC
>NA|17|TRBV19|TRBJ1-2|TRBD1
CASTVGPGQGEVYGYTF
TGTGCCAGTACCGTAGGCCCGGGACAGGGAGAGGTCTATGGCTACACCTTC
>NA|15|TRBV6-6|TRBJ2-1|TRBD2
CASSKLAGDANEQFF
TGTGCCAGCAGTAAACTAGCGGGGGACGCCAATGAGCAGTTCTTC
>NA|16|TRBV7-8|TRBJ2-7|TRBD1
CASSVDDRVGEYEQYF
TGTGCCAGCAGCGTAGACGACAGGGTGGGGGAATACGAGCAGTACTTC
>NA|13|TRBV6-5|TRBJ1-1|NA
CASRPYRNTEAFF
TGTGCCAGCAGACCCTACAGGAACACTGAAGCTTTCTTT
>NA|14|TRBV6-5|TRBJ1-5|TRBD1
CASSRGTNNQPQHF
TGTGCCAGCAGCAGGGGGACGAACAATCAGCCCCAGCATTTT
>NA|15|TRBV5-4|TRBJ2-2|TRBD2
CASSFAGGLTGELFF
TGTGCCAGCAGCTTCGCGGGGGGGCTCACCGGGGAGCTGTTTTTT
>NA|12|TRBV6-5|TRBJ1-5|NA
CASSQGGQPQHF
TGTGCCAGCAGCCAAGGTGGTCAGCCCCAGCATTTT
>NA|15|TRBV11-2|TRBJ1-1|NA
CASRKSGRMNTEAFF
TGTGCCAGCAGAAAATCGGGACGGATGAACACTGAAGCTTTCTTT
>NA|15|TRBV19|TRBJ2-1|NA
CASSPLLGSYNEQFF
TGTGCCAGTAGTCCCCTGCTGGGCTCCTACAATGAGCAGTTCTTC
>NA|13|TRBV5-1|TRBJ1-2|NA
CASSLVAYYGYTF
TGCGCCAGCAGCTTGGTGGCGTACTATGGCTACACCTTC
>NA|14|TRBV6-1|TRBJ2-1|NA
CASSEWRVDDEQFF
TGTGCCAGCAGTGAATGGAGGGTTGACGATGAGCAGTTCTTC
>NA|14|TRBV18|TRBJ1-2|NA
CASSPTGTNYGYTF
TGTGCCAGCTCACCAACGGGGACGAACTATGGCTACACCTTC
>NA|14|TRBV10-3|TRBJ1-1|NA
CATQPREGSSEAFF
TGTGCCACACAACCTCGCGAGGGAAGCTCTGAAGCTTTCTTT
>NA|12|TRBV2|TRBJ2-4|NA
CASSEFSTMQYF
TGTGCCAGCAGTGAATTCAGCACAATGCAGTACTTC
>NA|16|TRBV5-1|TRBJ2-2|NA
CASSLAQGSNTGELFF
TGCGCCAGCAGCTTGGCACAGGGATCGAACACCGGGGAGCTGTTTTTT
>NA|14|TRBV4-2|TRBJ2-7|NA
CASSQVGRGDEQYF
TGTGCCAGCAGCCAAGTGGGGCGAGGCGACGAGCAGTACTTC
>NA|15|TRBV7-2|TRBJ2-5|TRBD1
CASSPINTGEETQYF
TGTGCCAGCAGCCCAATAAATACAGGGGAAGAGACCCAGTACTTC
>NA|14|TRBV5-4|TRBJ2-3|NA
CASTVVGATDTQYF
TGTGCCAGCACCGTCGTAGGGGCCACAGATACGCAGTATTTT
>NA|17|TRBV5-1|TRBJ2-4|TRBD2
CASSLGGAGVAKNIQYF
TGCGCCAGCAGCTTGGGGGGCGCGGGGGTAGCCAAAAACATTCAGTACTTC
>NA|14|TRBV28|TRBJ2-5|TRBD1
CASSFQGAGETQYF
TGTGCCAGCAGTTTTCAGGGGGCGGGTGAGACCCAGTACTTC
>NA|14|TRBV11-3|TRBJ1-6|NA
CASSLAAPGSPLHF
TGTGCCAGCAGCTTAGCCGCACCGGGGTCACCCCTCCACTTT
>NA|11|TRBV30|TRBJ1-3|NA
CAWRTGNTIYF
TGTGCCTGGCGTACTGGAAACACCATATATTTT
>NA|15|TRBV5-1|TRBJ1-2|TRBD1
CASSLAGQGTYGYTF
TGCGCCAGCAGCCTAGCTGGACAGGGGACCTATGGCTACACCTTC
>once|15|TRBV7-9|TRBJ2-7|NA
CASSFGRRPIYEQYF
TGTGCCAGCAGCTTCGGACGTCGGCCCATCTACGAGCAGTACTTC
>NA|13|TRBV6-5|TRBJ1-2|NA
CASSRGQFHGYTF
TGTGCCAGCAGTCGCGGACAGTTTCATGGCTACACCTTC